The next 27 T cell receptor beta chains were all read from a single sample in a study of regulatory T cells in long-lasting Graves disease. Time point in this sample: newly diagnosed GD, antithyroid drugs for less than 3 months. The authors made the TCR library using RNA they extracted from PBMCs. Libraries of TCR beta came from iRepertoire HTBI primers plus Arm-PCR of CDR3 regions. From the multiplex PCR reads, TCRdb called clonotypes with MiXCR, one entry per CDR3 protein. The top ten clones hold roughly 20% of a sample with hundreds of thousands of distinct CDR3 sequences, 15% to 19% of them seen once. Sequencing was performed on peripheral blood mononuclear cells (PBMCs), taken at new diagnosis, from a patient treated with antithyroid drugs. These TCRs come from a female donor with Graves disease.

This clonotype was detected once. Just one base apart from a much larger clone, this may be a read error. CDR3 sequence reads: CASSQFSGELFF. The DNA of the CDR3 is TGTGCCAGCAGCCAATTTTCCGGGGAGCTGTTTTTT. The genes are TRBV7-3 and TRBJ2-2; D remains ambiguous. Between the trimmed V and J ends, which lost 5 bases and 6 bases, there was a span of 7 bases. CDR1 and CDR2 from the germline V gene are SGHTA and FQGTGA. The CDR3 is 12 residues long.

A note on this clonotype: Mismatch with germline at one junction end may stem from a read error. The chain has TRBV15 and TRBJ1-3; D gene ambiguous. Germline V CDR1 and CDR2: LNHNV, YYDKDF (reference sequence). This CDR3 is 19 amino acids long. CDR3 sequence reads: CATSREEIDTLVAGNIIYF. For the CDR3, the DNA is TGTGCCACCAGCAGAGAGGAGATAGATACTTTAGTAGCTGGAAACATCATATATTTT.

In its sample, this clonotype was seen many times. The chain uses TRBV10-3 and TRBJ1-4; D might be TRBD1 (5 bases). The germline V gene encodes CDR1 ENHRY and CDR2 SYGVKD. V was cut by 2 bases and J by 6 bases, with 13 bases left in between. This CDR3 has 15 residues. CDR3 nucleotide sequence: TGTGCCATCAGTGAGAAGGGGACCCTTGATGAAAAACTGTTTTTT. Translated, it gives CAISEKGTLDEKLFF.

This clonotype occurred a few times. The chain joins TRBV4-2 to TRBJ2-3; 9 bases match TRBD2. The CDR3 loop spans 18 amino acids. The V gene end was trimmed by 0 bases and the J gene end by 2 bases; junction bases not matched to a gene: 9. Germline V CDR1 and CDR2: LGHNA, YNFKEQ. CDR3 DNA: TGTGCCAGCAGCCAAGAGACCCGCTCTAGCGGGGCCACAGATACGCAGTATTTT. Translation: CASSQETRSSGATDTQYF.

A note on this clonotype: Given a much more abundant clone one base away, this may be a read error. The chain couples TRBV29-1 to TRBJ2-1; 7 nucleotides align to TRBD1. Germline-derived CDR1 and CDR2 are SQVTM and ANQGSEA. The CDR3 runs 13 residues. The CDR3 coding sequence is TGTGGTACTCGACAGGGCTCCTACAATGAGCAGTTCTTC. It is translated as CGTRQGSYNEQFF.

This clonotype was observed many times. The chain is built from TRBV7-2 and TRBJ1-1, with a weak D call TRBD1 (5 bases). V lost 1 base, J lost 2 bases, and 8 bases lay in between. This CDR3 region has 14 residues. The V gene's germline CDR1 is SGHTA and CDR2 FQGNSA. The CDR3 DNA is TGTGCCAGCAGCTTAGATGGGGGAAACACTGAAGCTTTCTTT. This translates into CASSLDGGNTEAFF.

This clonotype has a count of ten or more. This chain connects TRBV3-1 to TRBJ2-3; a weak D match, TRBD1 (6 bases). Germline values: CDR1 LGHDT, CDR2 YNNKEL (reference sequence). Trimming shortened V by 2 bases and J by 8 bases, and 11 bases separated the two germline ends. The CDR3 covers 13 residues. CDR3 DNA: TGTGCCAGCAGCCAACCCCAGGGGTTTACGCAGTATTTT. Its translation is CASSQPQGFTQYF.

This clonotype was observed at least ten times. V is TRBV6-1 and J is TRBJ2-1, with 8 bases matching TRBD2. Per the germline V gene, CDR1 is MNHNS and CDR2 is SASEGT. V lost 7 bases and J lost 7; bases outside the gene matches: 9. This CDR3 region has 14 residues. CDR3 amino acids: CASNRGGVGNEQFF. CDR3 nucleotides: TGTGCCAGCAACCGGGGGGGCGTCGGGAATGAGCAGTTCTTC.

This clonotype was detected many times. The genes are TRBV28 and TRBJ1-1; D uncertain. The germline V gene has CDR1 MDHEN and CDR2 SYDVKM. The CDR3 is 13 amino acids. V gave up 6 bases and J gave up 0 bases, with 8 bases separating them. The DNA of the CDR3 is TGTGCCAGCAGCGTCCAGATGAACACTGAAGCTTTCTTT. It yields the protein CASSVQMNTEAFF.

This chain links TRBV9 with TRBJ2-4; 9 bases are shared with TRBD2. This CDR3 spans 17 amino acids. The V gene's germline CDR1 is SGDLS and CDR2 YYNGEE. After removal of 3 bases from V and 7 bases from J, the junction contained 14 bases not matched to a gene. CDR3 amino acids: CASSATGTSLGGNIQYF. In nucleotides, the CDR3 is TGTGCCAGCAGCGCTACCGGGACTAGCCTCGGTGGGAACATTCAGTACTTC.

This clonotype appeared a single time. With a much larger clone just one base away, this may be a read error. Since the CDR3 does not end with the conserved phenylalanine or tryptophan, this likely comes from a read error. The chain employs TRBV6-8 and TRBJ2-3; 14 bases are shared with TRBD2. The CDR3 consists of 19 residues. V shed 4 bases, J shed 2 bases, and the junction held 11 bases outside the gene matches. CDR1 is MNHGY and CDR2 is SAAAGT in the germline V gene. This CDR3 reads CASSWTSGGFASYTDTQYS. CDR3 DNA: TGTGCCAGCAGTTGGACTAGCGGGGGGTTTGCCTCCTACACAGATACGCAGTATTCT.

The V gene is TRBV6-5, the J gene TRBJ2-1, with 13 bases that match TRBD2. V shed 4 bases, J shed 7 bases, and the junction held 4 bases outside the gene matches. The germline V gene encodes CDR1 MNHEY and CDR2 SVGAGI. This CDR3 comprises 15 residues. CDR3 DNA sequence: TGTGCCAGCAGTTCCGGGACTAGCGGGGTTAATGAGCAGTTCTTC. Protein: CASSSGTSGVNEQFF.

There are many counts of this clonotype. The genes are TRBV6-1 and TRBJ2-1; TRBD2 aligns across 9 bases. The CDR3 covers 14 residues. Germline V gene lookup returns CDR1 MNHNS and CDR2 SASEGT. The V segment lost 8 bases and the J segment 4 bases; nucleotides outside the gene matches: 6. The CDR3 here is CASASSGAYNEQFF. Here the CDR3 DNA reads TGTGCCAGCGCCTCTAGCGGGGCATACAATGAGCAGTTCTTC.

DNA for the CDR3: TGTGCCAGCAGTTCGTTAGCGGGAGTATCTGACGAGCAGTACTTC. Translating it yields CASSSLAGVSDEQYF. The J gene is TRBJ2-7, the V gene TRBV28; 9 nucleotides agree with TRBD2. Trimming at V came to 4 bases and at J to 5 bases, leaving 9 bases not matched to a gene. The CDR3 contains 15 residues. The V gene's germline CDR1 is MDHEN and CDR2 SYDVKM. Based on the CDR3 plus reference TRBV28 and TRBJ2-7, the full variable domain is DVKVTQSSRYLVKRTGEKVFLECVQDMDHENMFWYRQDPGLGLRLIYFSYDVKMKEKGDIPEGYSVSREKKERFSLILESASTNQTSMYLCASSSLAGVSDEQYFGPGTRLTVT.

This clonotype was counted at least ten times. The rearrangement joins TRBV2 to TRBJ1-2; weak D call: TRBD1 (5 bases). The germline CDR1 and CDR2 sequences are SNHLY and FYNNEI. The V and J ends lost 8 bases and 4 bases respectively, with 20 bases between them. The CDR3 extends over 15 amino acids. CDR3 loop: CASCIQGTSSYGYTF. Here the CDR3 DNA reads TGTGCCAGCTGTATCCAGGGCACCTCAAGCTATGGCTACACCTTC.

The chain couples TRBV5-1 to TRBJ1-2; D unclear. In germline, CDR1 is SGHRS, CDR2 YFSETQ. This CDR3 region has 14 residues. The ends were cut back, 4 bases at V and 5 bases at J, with 15 bases in the middle. The CDR3 DNA reads as TGCGCCAGCAGCCCCGGACTGCGGCAATATGGCTACACCTTC. It yields the protein CASSPGLRQYGYTF.

The table lists this clonotype with a few counts. The chain recombines TRBV12-3 or TRBV12-4 with TRBJ1-1; D is uncertain. This CDR3 comprises 13 residues. Deletions cut 7 bases from V and 2 bases from J, with 11 bases between. CDR3 region: CASTNPGNTEAFF. For the CDR3, the DNA is TGTGCCAGCACAAATCCAGGTAACACTGAAGCTTTCTTT.

The genes are TRBV10-3 and TRBJ1-5; D not resolved. This CDR3 is built from 13 residues. Germline-derived CDR1 and CDR2 are ENHRY and SYGVKD. Trimming removed 2 bases at V and 1 base at J, with 3 bases between. CDR3 coding DNA: TGTGCCATCAGTGAGGGAAGCAATCAGCCCCAGCATTTT. Translating gives CAISEGSNQPQHF.

This clonotype showed up many times. The chain is built from TRBV5-4 and TRBJ2-1, with 11 bases that match TRBD2. Trimming took 8 bases from V and 0 from J; bases not matched to a gene: 16. The CDR3 length is 19 residues. The germline gives CDR1 SGHNT, CDR2 YYREEE (reference sequence). DNA for the CDR3: TGTGCCAGGGGGATGACACTAGCGGGGGAACGAAGCTCCTACAATGAGCAGTTCTTC. This encodes CARGMTLAGERSSYNEQFF.

As for this clonotype: It is likely a read error: a sequence one base away is far more abundant. CDR3 coding DNA: TGTGCCAGCAGCCCCGACTCGTCGCGTAACAATGAGCGGTTCTTC. This encodes CASSPDSSRNNERFF. The rearrangement uses TRBV13 and TRBJ2-1; D remains ambiguous. The CDR3 covers 15 residues. Per the germline V gene, CDR1 is PRHDT and CDR2 is FYEKMQ (reference sequence).

This clonotype was seen repeatedly, ten times or more. This rearrangement joins TRBV3-1 to TRBJ1-6; 7 bases line up with TRBD1. This CDR3 has 16 amino acids. The J segment lost 8 bases and the V segment lost 2 bases, leaving 9 bases of the junction unmatched. Germline CDR1 and CDR2: LGHDT and YNNKEL (reference sequence). CDR3 in amino acids: CASSQYRQGGDSPLHF. For the CDR3, the DNA is TGTGCCAGCAGCCAATATCGGCAGGGGGGGGATTCACCCCTCCACTTT.

As DNA, the CDR3 is TGTGCCAGCAGTTATATCCAGGGTCAGCCCCAGCATTTT. Its translation is CASSYIQGQPQHF. The chain joins TRBV27 to TRBJ1-5, with a weak D call TRBD1 (5 bases). Germline CDR1 MNHEY, CDR2 SMNVEV (reference sequence). Trimming cost V 4 bases and J 6 bases, with 10 bases left between them. The CDR3 runs 13 residues.

About this clonotype itself: A single base separates this from a much larger clone, so it may be a read error. The chain has TRBV6-1 and TRBJ2-3; D remains unclear. The CDR3 is 12 amino acids. The V end was cut by 6 bases, the J end by 1 base, with 5 bases between. The V gene's germline CDR1 is MNHNS and CDR2 SASEGT. CDR3: CASRQRTDTQYF. The CDR3 coding sequence is TGTGCCAGCAGACAGCGCACAGATACGCAGTATTTT.

This clonotype was seen at least ten times. The V call is TRBV20-1, the J call TRBJ2-3; 9 nucleotides align to TRBD2. V lost 0 bases and J lost 5; bases outside the gene matches: 6. CDR1 and CDR2 (germline): DFQATT, SNEGSKA (reference sequence). The CDR3 is 15 amino acids. CDR3 sequence: CSARDNLAGKDTQYF. CDR3 sequence (DNA): TGCAGTGCTAGAGATAACCTAGCGGGAAAAGATACGCAGTATTTT.

This clonotype was counted ten times or more. The chain combines TRBV6-9 with TRBJ2-5; weak D call: TRBD2 (6 bases). The germline CDR1 and CDR2 sequences are MNHGY and SVAAGI. V lost 3 bases, J lost 2 bases, and 19 bases lay in between. The CDR3 spans 17 residues. CDR3 in DNA: TGTGCCAGCAGTTACTCCGTGAGCACTAGCAGACAAGAGACCCAGTACTTC. Translation gives CASSYSVSTSRQETQYF.

This clonotype came up many times. The V gene is TRBV20-1, the J gene TRBJ1-5, with 7 bases identical to TRBD1. Losses at the gene ends were 3 bases for V and 1 base for J; bases not matched to a gene: 6. Germline assignment: CDR1 DFQATT and CDR2 SNEGSKA (reference sequence). The CDR3 loop spans 15 amino acids. CDR3 protein: CSASEGAGSNQPQHF. CDR3 in DNA: TGCAGTGCTAGCGAGGGGGCGGGAAGCAATCAGCCCCAGCATTTT.

This chain connects TRBV25-1 to TRBJ2-1; TRBD2 matches 15 bases. The germline V gene encodes CDR1 MGHDK and CDR2 SYGVNS. Trimming cost V 8 bases and J 7 bases; bases outside gene matches: 12. The length of the CDR3 is 17 residues. The CDR3 DNA sequence: TGTGCCAGCCTATCCGGGACTAGCGGGAGGTTCACGAATGAGCAGTTCTTC. Translating it yields CASLSGTSGRFTNEQFF.